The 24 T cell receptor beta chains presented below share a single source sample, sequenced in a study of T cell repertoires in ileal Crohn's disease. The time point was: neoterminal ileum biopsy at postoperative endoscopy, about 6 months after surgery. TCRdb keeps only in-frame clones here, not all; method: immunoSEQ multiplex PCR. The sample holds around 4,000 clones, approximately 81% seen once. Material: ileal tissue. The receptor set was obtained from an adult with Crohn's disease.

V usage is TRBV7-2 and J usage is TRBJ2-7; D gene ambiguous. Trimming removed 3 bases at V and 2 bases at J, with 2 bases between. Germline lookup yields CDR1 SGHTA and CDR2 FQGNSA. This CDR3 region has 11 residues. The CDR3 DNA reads TGTGCCAGCAGCTTCACCTACGAGCAGTACTTC. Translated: CASSFTYEQYF.

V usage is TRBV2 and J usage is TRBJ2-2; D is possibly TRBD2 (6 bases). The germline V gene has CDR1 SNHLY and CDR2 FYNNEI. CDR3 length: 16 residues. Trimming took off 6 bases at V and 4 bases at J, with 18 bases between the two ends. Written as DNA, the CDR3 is TGTGCCAGCAGCGCAAATCTTAAGCGGGTCACCGGGGAGCTGTTTTTT. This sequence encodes CASSANLKRVTGELFF.

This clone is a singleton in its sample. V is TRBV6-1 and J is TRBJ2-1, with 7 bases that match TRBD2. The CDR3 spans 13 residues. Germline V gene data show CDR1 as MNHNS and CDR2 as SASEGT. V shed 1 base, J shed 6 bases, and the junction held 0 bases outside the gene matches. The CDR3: CASSEGEGNEQFF. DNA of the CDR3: TGTGCCAGCAGTGAAGGGGAGGGCAATGAGCAGTTCTTC.

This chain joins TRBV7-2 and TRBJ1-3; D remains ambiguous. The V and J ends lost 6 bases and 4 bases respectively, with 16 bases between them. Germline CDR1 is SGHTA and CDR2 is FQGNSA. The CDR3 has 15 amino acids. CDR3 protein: CASSPAGGRGNTIYF. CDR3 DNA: TGTGCCAGCAGTCCGGCGGGAGGGAGAGGAAACACCATATATTTT.

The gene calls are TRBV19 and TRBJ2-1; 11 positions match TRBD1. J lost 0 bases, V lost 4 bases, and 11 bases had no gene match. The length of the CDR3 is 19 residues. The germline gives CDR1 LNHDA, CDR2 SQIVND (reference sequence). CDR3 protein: CASSTRGVGTGGSYNEQFF. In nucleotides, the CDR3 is TGTGCCAGTAGTACCCGGGGGGTTGGGACAGGGGGCTCCTACAATGAGCAGTTCTTC.

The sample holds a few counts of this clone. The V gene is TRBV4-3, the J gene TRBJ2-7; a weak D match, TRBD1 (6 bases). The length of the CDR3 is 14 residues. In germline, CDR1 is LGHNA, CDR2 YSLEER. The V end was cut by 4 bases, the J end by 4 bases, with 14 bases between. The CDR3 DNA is TGCGCCAGCAGCCGAGGTACAGGGAAATACGAGCAGTACTTC. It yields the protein CASSRGTGKYEQYF.

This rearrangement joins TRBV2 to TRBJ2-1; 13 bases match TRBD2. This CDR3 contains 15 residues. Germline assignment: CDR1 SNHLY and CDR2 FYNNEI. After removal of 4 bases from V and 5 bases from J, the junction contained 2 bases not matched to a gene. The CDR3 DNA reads TGTGCCAGCAGTGGGACTAGCGGGGGAAACAATGAGCAGTTCTTC. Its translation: CASSGTSGGNNEQFF.

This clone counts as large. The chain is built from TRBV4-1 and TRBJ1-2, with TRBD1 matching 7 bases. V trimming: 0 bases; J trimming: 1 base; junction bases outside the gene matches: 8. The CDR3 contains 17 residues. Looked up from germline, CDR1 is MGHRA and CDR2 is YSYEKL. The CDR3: CASSQDGYRGDNYGYTF. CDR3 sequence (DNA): TGCGCCAGCAGCCAAGATGGATACAGGGGCGATAACTATGGCTACACCTTC.

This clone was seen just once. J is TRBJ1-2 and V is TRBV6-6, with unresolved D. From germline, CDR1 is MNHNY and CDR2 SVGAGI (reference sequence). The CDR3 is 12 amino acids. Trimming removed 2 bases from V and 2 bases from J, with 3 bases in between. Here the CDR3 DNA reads TGTGCCAGCAGTTACCAAAACTATGGCTACACCTTC. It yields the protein CASSYQNYGYTF.

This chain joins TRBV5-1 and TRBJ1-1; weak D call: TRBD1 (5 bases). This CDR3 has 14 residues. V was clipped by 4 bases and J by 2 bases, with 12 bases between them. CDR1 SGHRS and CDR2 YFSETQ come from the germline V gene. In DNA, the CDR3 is TGCGCCAGCAGCCCCCAGGGATTTAACACTGAAGCTTTCTTT. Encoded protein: CASSPQGFNTEAFF.

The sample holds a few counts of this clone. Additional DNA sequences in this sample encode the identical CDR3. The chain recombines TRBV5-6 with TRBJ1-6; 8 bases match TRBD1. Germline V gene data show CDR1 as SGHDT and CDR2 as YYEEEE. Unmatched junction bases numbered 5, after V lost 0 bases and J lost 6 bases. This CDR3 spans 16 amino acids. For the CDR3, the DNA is TGTGCCAGCAGCTTGGGGCAGGGGGCTTCTAATTCACCCCTCCACTTT. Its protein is CASSLGQGASNSPLHF.

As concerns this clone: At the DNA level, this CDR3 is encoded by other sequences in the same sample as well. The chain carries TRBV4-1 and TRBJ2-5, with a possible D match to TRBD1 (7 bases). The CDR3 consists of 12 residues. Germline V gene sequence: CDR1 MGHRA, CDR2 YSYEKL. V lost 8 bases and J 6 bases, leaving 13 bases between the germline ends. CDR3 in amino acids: CASSAGGQTQYF. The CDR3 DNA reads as TGCGCCAGCTCCGCAGGGGGGCAGACCCAGTACTTC.

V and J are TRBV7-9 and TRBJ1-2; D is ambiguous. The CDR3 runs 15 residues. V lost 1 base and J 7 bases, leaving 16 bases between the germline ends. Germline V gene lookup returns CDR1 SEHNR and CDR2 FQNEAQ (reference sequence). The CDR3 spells CASSLGRREISGYTF. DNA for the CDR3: TGTGCCAGCAGCTTAGGCCGACGGGAAATAAGTGGCTACACCTTC.

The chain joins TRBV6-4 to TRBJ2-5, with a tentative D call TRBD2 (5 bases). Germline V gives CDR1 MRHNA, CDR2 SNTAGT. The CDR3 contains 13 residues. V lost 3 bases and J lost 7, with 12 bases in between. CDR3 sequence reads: CASSDSEAGTQYF. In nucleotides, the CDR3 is TGTGCCAGCAGTGATAGCGAGGCAGGGACCCAGTACTTC.

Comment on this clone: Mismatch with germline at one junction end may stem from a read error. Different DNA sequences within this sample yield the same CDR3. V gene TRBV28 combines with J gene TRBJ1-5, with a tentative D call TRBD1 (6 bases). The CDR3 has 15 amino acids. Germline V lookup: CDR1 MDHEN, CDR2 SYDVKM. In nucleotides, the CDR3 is TGTGCCAGCAGTTTAGGACAGCTTAGCAATCAGCCCCAACATTTT. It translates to CASSLGQLSNQPQHF.

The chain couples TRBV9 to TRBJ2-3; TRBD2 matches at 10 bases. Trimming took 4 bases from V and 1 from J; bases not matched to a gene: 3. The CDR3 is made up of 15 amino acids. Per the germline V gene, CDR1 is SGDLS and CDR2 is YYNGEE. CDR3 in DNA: TGTGCCAGCAGCACCGGACTAGCGGGCACAGATACGCAGTATTTT. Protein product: CASSTGLAGTDTQYF. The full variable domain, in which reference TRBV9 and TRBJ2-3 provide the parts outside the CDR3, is DSGVTQTPKHLITATGQRVTLRCSPRSGDLSVYWYQQSLDQGLQFLIQYYNGEERAKGNILERFSAQQFPDLHSELNLSSLELGDSALYFCASSTGLAGTDTQYFGPGTRLTVL.

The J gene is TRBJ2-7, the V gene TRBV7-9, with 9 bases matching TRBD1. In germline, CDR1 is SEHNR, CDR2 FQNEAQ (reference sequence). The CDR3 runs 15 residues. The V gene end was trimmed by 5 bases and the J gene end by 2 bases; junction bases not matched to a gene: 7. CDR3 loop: CASSTGQGFTYEQYF. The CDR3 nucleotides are TGTGCCAGCAGCACCGGACAGGGGTTCACCTACGAGCAGTACTTC.

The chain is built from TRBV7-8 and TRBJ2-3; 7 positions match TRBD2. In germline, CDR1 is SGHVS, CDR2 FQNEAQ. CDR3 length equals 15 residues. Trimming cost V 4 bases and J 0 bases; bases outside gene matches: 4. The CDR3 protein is CASSSPSGSTDTQYF. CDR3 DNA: TGTGCCAGCAGCTCACCTAGCGGTAGCACAGATACGCAGTATTTT. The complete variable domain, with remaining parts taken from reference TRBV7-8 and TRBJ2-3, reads GAGVSQSPRYKVAKRGQDVALRCDPISGHVSLFWYQQALGQGPEFLTYFQNEAQLDKSGLPSDRFFAERPEGSVSTLKIQRTQQEDSAVYLCASSSPSGSTDTQYFGPGTRLTVL.

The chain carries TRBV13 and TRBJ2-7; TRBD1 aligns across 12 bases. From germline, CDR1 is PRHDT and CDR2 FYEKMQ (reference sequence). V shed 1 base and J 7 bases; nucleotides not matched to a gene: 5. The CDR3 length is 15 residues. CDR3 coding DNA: TGTGCCAGCAGCTTAGCAGGGACAGGGGGCCGGGAGCAGTACTTC. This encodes CASSLAGTGGREQYF.

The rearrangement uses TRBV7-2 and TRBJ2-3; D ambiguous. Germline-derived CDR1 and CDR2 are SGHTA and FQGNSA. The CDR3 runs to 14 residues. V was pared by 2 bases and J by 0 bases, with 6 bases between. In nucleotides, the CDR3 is TGTGCCAGCAGCTTAAGAACTAGCACAGATACGCAGTATTTT. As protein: CASSLRTSTDTQYF.

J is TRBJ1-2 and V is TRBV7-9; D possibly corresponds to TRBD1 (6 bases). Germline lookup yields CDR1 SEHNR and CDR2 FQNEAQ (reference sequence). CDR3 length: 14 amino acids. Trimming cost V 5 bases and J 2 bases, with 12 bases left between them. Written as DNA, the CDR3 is TGTGCCAGCAGCCCTTCCGGGACAAACTATGGCTACACCTTC. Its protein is CASSPSGTNYGYTF.

CDR3: CSVEWTGAYEQYF. Here the CDR3 DNA reads TGCAGCGTTGAATGGACAGGGGCCTACGAGCAGTACTTC. This chain joins TRBV29-1 and TRBJ2-7; 9 bases are shared with TRBD1. This CDR3 has 13 amino acids. Germline V lookup: CDR1 SQVTM, CDR2 ANQGSEA. V was clipped by 2 bases and J by 2 bases; unmatched bases: 1.

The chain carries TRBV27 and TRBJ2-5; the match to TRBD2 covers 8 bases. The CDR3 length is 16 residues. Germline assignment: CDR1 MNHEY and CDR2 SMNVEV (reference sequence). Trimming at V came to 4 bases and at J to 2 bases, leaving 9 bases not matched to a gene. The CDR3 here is CASSSVSGSLQETQYF. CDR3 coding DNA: TGTGCCAGCAGTTCTGTAAGCGGGAGCCTTCAAGAGACCCAGTACTTC.

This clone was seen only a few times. The CDR3 region is CASSQEAGFGQPQHF. CDR3 DNA sequence: TGTGCCAGCAGTCAAGAAGCGGGGTTTGGACAGCCCCAGCATTTT. This chain uses TRBV11-2 with TRBJ1-5; D is unclear. This CDR3 has 15 residues. Germline V gene sequence: CDR1 SGHAT, CDR2 FQNNGV. V was cut by 6 bases and J by 7 bases, with 19 bases left in between.